The following is a T cell receptor beta chain sequence with its context. Its target is unknown. Unique molecular identifiers were added to individual cDNA molecules. TCRdb reprocessed the 5' RACE reads with MiXCR, giving one entry per CDR3 protein. This sample has about 61,000 distinct CDR3 sequences; approximately 12% occur once, and the top ten carry about 1%. The record originates from a study of early T cells in non-severe SARS-CoV-2 infection. As for the study in general: Unpaired chains resulted from sequencing bulk RNA of unsorted whole blood. General study results and limits: Reliance on VDJdb matching favored anti-spike CD8 responses; private and CD4 specificities were missed.

Per germline, CDR1 SGHVS and CDR2 FQNEAQ. J lost 3 bases, V lost 5 bases, and 14 bases had no gene match. The length of the CDR3 is 18 residues. V is TRBV7-8 and J is TRBJ2-3; 10 nucleotides line up with TRBD2. This receptor was taken from an adult who was a healthcare worker with PCR-confirmed SARS-CoV-2 infection or an uninfected control (not recorded which). The donor label of this sample is uncertain. Specimen: whole blood, collected at baseline. The CDR3 nucleotides read TGTGCCAGCAGCCCCAGGAGAGCGGGGGGGCTGAGTACAGATACGCAGTATTTT. Translation: CASSPRRAGGLSTDTQYF.